The 27 T cell receptor beta chains presented below share a single source sample, sequenced in a study of T cell clonality in common variable immunodeficiency. Sequenced by immunoSEQ multiplex PCR; TCRdb stores in-frame clones only, minus some. The record shows tens of thousands of clones for this sample, with no singletons present. Sequenced input: peripheral blood mononuclear cells. The source of these receptors is a person aged 18 to 75 in good health.

This clone has at least ten counts. The read terminates 3 residues before the CDR3 end, so the remaining end is supplied by the germline J gene. This chain joins TRBV2 and TRBJ2-7, with 14 bases lining up with TRBD2. The germline gives CDR1 SNHLY, CDR2 FYNNEI. V gave up 1 base and J gave up 6 bases; unmatched junction bases: 2. The CDR3 runs 15 residues. The covered CDR3 bases are TGTGCCAGCAGTGAAGAAGGACTAGCGGGGGGCGAG. This codes for CASSEEGLAGGE. The entire CDR3 protein is CASSEEGLAGGEQYF.

This clone was seen many times. The read ends 3 residues before the CDR3 terminus; that terminus is restored from the germline J gene. The chain links TRBV19 to TRBJ2-7; D remains ambiguous. The V end was cut by 4 bases, the J end by 0 bases, with 10 bases between. Germline loops: CDR1 LNHDA, CDR2 SQIVND (reference sequence). The CDR3 totals 14 residues. This CDR3 reads CASSTRTSSYEQYF. The sequenced CDR3 bases are TGTGCCAGTAGTACCCGAACAAGCTCCTACGAG.

This clone has ten or more counts. The read comes to an end 3 residues before the CDR3 does, leaving the germline J gene to fill in the end. This rearrangement joins TRBV18 to TRBJ1-5; TRBD1 is a possible D gene (5 bases). The V gene's germline CDR1 is KGHSH and CDR2 LQKENI. This CDR3 contains 13 residues. V lost 6 bases to trimming and J lost 6 bases, with 12 bases between them. The chain's CDR3 is CASSGQGVQPQHF. The CDR3 bases that were read are TGTGCCAGCTCCGGACAAGGAGTTCAGCCC.

This clone was seen at least ten times. The chain's CDR3 is CASSLGDRVLTDTQYF. CDR3 DNA (partial): TGTGCCAGCAGTTTAGGGGACAGGGTACTCACAGATACG. This chain uses TRBV28 with TRBJ2-3; TRBD1 aligns across 9 bases. The CDR3 end lies 3 residues beyond the end of the read and is filled in from the germline J gene. This CDR3 region has 16 residues. Germline assignment: CDR1 MDHEN and CDR2 SYDVKM. The V gene end was trimmed by 2 bases and the J gene end by 2 bases; junction bases not matched to a gene: 5.

The sample holds many counts of this clone. The sequenced fragment ends 3 residues before the CDR3 boundary, so the rest is inferred from the germline J gene. The chain uses TRBV2 and TRBJ2-7, with D perhaps TRBD1 (6 bases). V was shortened by 4 bases and J by 3 bases, with 13 bases between the two germline ends. The length of the CDR3 is 14 residues. CDR1 and CDR2 from the germline V gene are SNHLY and FYNNEI. Partial CDR3 DNA: TGTGCCAGCAGTGTGAACAGGGCCTACTACGAG. This codes for CASSVNRAYYE. The complete CDR3 protein is CASSVNRAYYEQYF. The variable domain in full, completed from reference TRBV2 and TRBJ2-7, reads EPEVTQTPSHQVTQMGQEVILRCVPISNHLYFYWYRQILGQKVEFLVSFYNNEISEKSEIFDDQFSVERPDGSNFTLKIRSTKLEDSAMYFCASSVNRAYYEQYFGPGTRLTVT.

This clone was counted many times. Coverage ceases 3 residues before the CDR3 finishes, and the germline J gene fills in the end. The V and J genes are TRBV11-3 and TRBJ1-6; a possible D gene is TRBD1 (5 bases). The CDR3 length is 15 residues. From germline, CDR1 is SGHNT and CDR2 YENEEA. V dropped 1 base and J dropped 7 bases, with 11 bases sitting between them. CDR3 DNA (partial): TGTGCCAGCAGCTTAGGAGGGGCGGGGAATTCACCC. Translated, it gives CASSLGGAGNSP. The whole CDR3 reads CASSLGGAGNSPLHF. The full variable domain, its missing parts supplied by reference TRBV11-3 and TRBJ1-6, is EAGVVQSPRYKIIEKKQPVAFWCNPISGHNTLYWYLQNLGQGPELLIRYENEEAVDDSQLPKDRFSAERLKGVDSTLKIQPAELGDSAVYLCASSLGGAGNSPLHFGNGTRLTVT.

The table lists this clone with many counts. Read data end 3 residues before the CDR3 end; the end is taken from the germline J gene. The V and J genes are TRBV6-4 and TRBJ2-1; TRBD2 matches at 8 bases. V dropped 0 bases and J dropped 2; count of bases not matched to a gene: 0. Germline V CDR1 and CDR2: MRHNA, SNTAGT. This CDR3 contains 15 residues. The CDR3 DNA, read in part, is TGTGCCAGCAGTGACTCAGCGGGAGCCTACAATGAG. It translates to CASSDSAGAYNE. The full CDR3 is CASSDSAGAYNEQFF.

This clone has just a few counts. From the germline J gene comes the end of the CDR3, since the read stops 3 residues before it. The chain has TRBV7-3 and TRBJ2-5; 9 bases map to TRBD2. The V segment lost 5 bases and the J segment 4 bases; nucleotides outside the gene matches: 8. The CDR3 is 15 amino acids. Germline values: CDR1 SGHTA, CDR2 FQGTGA. The CDR3 spells CASSDGGRARETQYF. CDR3 DNA, as far as it was read: TGTGCCAGCAGCGACGGCGGGAGGGCCCGAGAGACC.

Ten or more counts support this clone. The CDR3 end falls 3 residues outside the read, so it is completed with the germline J gene. The chain links TRBV18 to TRBJ2-1; D is unresolved. The CDR3 covers 14 residues. CDR1 is KGHSH and CDR2 is LQKENI in the germline V gene. The V gene lost 6 bases and the J gene lost 7 bases, with 16 bases spanning the gap. CDR3 sequence reads: CASSSTPDGNEQFF. CDR3 bases read: TGTGCCAGCTCGTCTACCCCCGACGGGAATGAG.

This clone was seen at least ten times. With the read ending 3 residues before the CDR3 end, the germline J gene is used to fill in that end. J is TRBJ2-2 and V is TRBV10-3; TRBD1 matches at 7 bases. Germline V gene lookup returns CDR1 ENHRY and CDR2 SYGVKD. With V trimmed by 3 bases and J by 2 bases, 9 bases remained unmatched. CDR3 length: 17 residues. Partial CDR3 DNA: TGTGCCATCAGTGAAAAGAAAGGGACAGCAAACACCGGGGAG. Amino acid sequence: CAISEKKGTANTGE. The complete CDR3 protein is CAISEKKGTANTGELFF.

This clone was recorded at least ten times. The read is 3 residues too short to cover the CDR3 end, so that end is filled in from the germline J gene. The V and J genes are TRBV27 and TRBJ2-7, with D uncertain. The CDR3 totals 13 residues. V was cut by 6 bases and J by 0 bases, with 9 bases left in between. Germline V gene sequence: CDR1 MNHEY, CDR2 SMNVEV (reference sequence). The DNA read from the CDR3 is TGTGCCAGCAGCTTTTCCCCCTCCTACGAG. Protein: CASSFSPSYE. The full CDR3 is CASSFSPSYEQYF.

This clone appeared many times. The CDR3 is cut off 3 residues early in the read; its end comes from the germline J gene. The chain combines TRBV20-1 with TRBJ1-4; unclear D gene. The CDR3 covers 11 residues. Germline-derived CDR1 and CDR2 are DFQATT and SNEGSKA (reference sequence). V dropped 7 bases and J dropped 8 bases, with 11 bases sitting between them. The DNA read from the CDR3 is TGCAGTGTACTACCTCAAGAAAAA. This gives the protein CSVLPQEK. The full-length CDR3 reads as CSVLPQEKLFF.

This clone was seen at least ten times. The read terminates 3 residues ahead of where the CDR3 ends, so the germline J gene completes it. This chain joins TRBV7-7 and TRBJ2-1, with D possibly being TRBD2 (5 bases). Germline CDR1 SSHAT, CDR2 FNYEAQ (reference sequence). The CDR3 contains 13 residues. CDR3 loop: CATAGVSVNEQFF. CDR3 DNA (partial): TGTGCTACGGCGGGTGTTTCTGTGAATGAG.

This clone came up many times. The CDR3 end is not reached by the read, which stops 3 residues before it; the germline J gene fills it in. This chain joins TRBV6-2 or TRBV6-3 and TRBJ2-3; 7 bases line up with TRBD2. V lost 5 bases to trimming and J lost 5 bases; unmatched junction nucleotides: 7. From germline, CDR1 is MNHEY and CDR2 SVGEGT. This CDR3 comprises 14 residues. This chain's CDR3 is CASSDRRGVDTQYF. The CDR3 DNA, read in part, is TGTGCCAGCAGTGACCGACGGGGGGTAGATACG.

This clone appeared many times. The missing CDR3 end, 3 residues past where the read stops, is filled in from the germline J gene. The rearrangement links TRBV28 to TRBJ2-1, with D possibly matching TRBD1 (5 bases). CDR3 length: 12 residues. Trimming took off 3 bases at V and 9 bases at J, with 9 bases between the two ends. Germline V gives CDR1 MDHEN, CDR2 SYDVKM. CDR3 sequence: CASSLLGREQFF. Incomplete CDR3 DNA: TGTGCCAGCAGTTTGTTGGGGCGTGAG.

This clone was detected ten times or more. Read sequence stops 3 residues before the CDR3 end, and the germline J gene provides the missing end. V and J are TRBV5-6 and TRBJ2-1; 10 bases line up with TRBD2. Trimming took 5 bases from V and 3 from J; bases not matched to a gene: 5. Germline V gene data show CDR1 as SGHDT and CDR2 as YYEEEE. The CDR3 covers 15 residues. CDR3 bases read: TGTGCCAGCAGTCCTAGCGGGAGTTACTACAATGAG. It specifies CASSPSGSYYNE. The whole CDR3 sequence reads CASSPSGSYYNEQFF.

In regard to this clone: Read sequence stops 3 residues before the CDR3 end, and the germline J gene provides the missing end. This chain links TRBV2 with TRBJ2-7; 12 bases map to TRBD1. Germline V CDR1 and CDR2: SNHLY, FYNNEI. After removal of 4 bases from V and 5 bases from J, the junction contained 3 bases not matched to a gene. The CDR3 is 14 amino acids. The CDR3 spells CASSGGQGAHEQYF. Partial CDR3 DNA: TGTGCCAGCAGTGGGGGACAGGGGGCCCACGAG.

This clone was seen more than once but under ten times. From the germline J gene comes the end of the CDR3, since the read stops 3 residues before it. The chain carries TRBV7-9 and TRBJ2-3, with unresolved D. Germline CDR1 SEHNR, CDR2 FQNEAQ (reference sequence). This CDR3 contains 14 residues. The V and J ends lost 0 bases and 0 bases respectively, with 4 bases between them. CDR3 loop: CASSLAHSTDTQYF. CDR3 DNA, as far as it was read: TGTGCCAGCAGCTTAGCCCATAGCACAGATACG.

This clone was observed at least ten times. From the germline J gene comes the end of the CDR3, since the read stops 3 residues before it. V and J are TRBV9 and TRBJ2-3; possible D gene TRBD2, 6 bases. This CDR3 region has 16 residues. V lost 0 bases and J lost 4, with 15 bases in between. Per the germline V gene, CDR1 is SGDLS and CDR2 is YYNGEE. The CDR3 protein is CASSVGGTPSPDTQYF. CDR3 DNA, as far as it was read: TGTGCCAGCAGCGTAGGCGGGACTCCAAGCCCAGATACG.

This clone was picked up many times. The CDR3 end is not reached by the read, which stops 3 residues before it; the germline J gene fills it in. V and J are TRBV29-1 and TRBJ1-2; D might be TRBD1 (5 bases). Trimming left V 0 bases short and J 1 base short, with 9 bases between. Germline V gene sequence: CDR1 SQVTM, CDR2 ANQGSEA. CDR3 length: 14 residues. The CDR3 bases that were read are TGCAGCGTTGAAGATCGGCAGGGTAACTATGGC. Its translation: CSVEDRQGNYG. The full-length CDR3 reads as CSVEDRQGNYGYTF.

This clone was observed a handful of times. Sequencing ends 3 residues short of the CDR3 end; the germline J gene provides the rest. The chain links TRBV20-1 to TRBJ2-1; 7 bases are a match to TRBD2. CDR1 is DFQATT, CDR2 SNEGSKA, per germline (reference sequence). The V gene end was trimmed by 5 bases and the J gene end by 8 bases; junction bases not matched to a gene: 12. The CDR3 spans 14 residues. The CDR3 bases that were read are TGCAGTGCTTTTGGGGCTAGCGGATGGGATGAG. Translation gives CSAFGASGWDE. The whole CDR3 sequence reads CSAFGASGWDEQFF.

In its sample, this clone was seen many times. The CDR3 extends 3 residues past the end of the read, so its final part is completed from the germline J gene. This chain joins TRBV2 and TRBJ1-1; 7 bases fit TRBD1. Germline V lookup: CDR1 SNHLY, CDR2 FYNNEI. The ends lost 6 bases at V and 0 bases at J; junction bases unmatched: 4. The CDR3 runs to 14 residues. This CDR3 reads CASRAGQMNTEAFF. The CDR3 bases that were read are TGTGCCAGCAGGGCGGGACAGATGAACACTGAA. Full variable domain (remainder filled in from reference TRBV2 and TRBJ1-1): EPEVTQTPSHQVTQMGQEVILRCVPISNHLYFYWYRQILGQKVEFLVSFYNNEISEKSEIFDDQFSVERPDGSNFTLKIRSTKLEDSAMYFCASRAGQMNTEAFFGQGTRLTVV.

This clone occurred many times. The missing CDR3 end, 3 residues past where the read stops, is filled in from the germline J gene. The chain employs TRBV7-9 and TRBJ2-7; 10 nucleotides match TRBD2. The CDR3 totals 15 residues. With V trimmed by 2 bases and J by 6 bases, 7 bases remained unmatched. The V gene's germline CDR1 is SEHNR and CDR2 FQNEAQ (reference sequence). CDR3 DNA, as far as it was read: TGTGCCAGCAGCTTACAACTAGCGGGATTCGGCGAG. Protein sequence: CASSLQLAGFGE. The entire CDR3 is CASSLQLAGFGEQYF.

There are many counts of this clone. The read terminates 3 residues before the CDR3 end, so the remaining end is supplied by the germline J gene. This chain links TRBV9 with TRBJ2-7; the match to TRBD2 covers 9 bases. Losses at the gene ends were 3 bases for V and 3 bases for J; bases not matched to a gene: 7. The CDR3 is 15 residues long. Looked up from germline, CDR1 is SGDLS and CDR2 is YYNGEE. CDR3 amino acids: CASSAGTSSDYEQYF. The sequenced part of the CDR3 DNA is TGTGCCAGCAGCGCTGGGACTAGCTCAGACTACGAG.

The table lists this clone with many counts. The read finishes 3 residues shy of the CDR3 end, and the germline J gene is used to complete it. The chain employs TRBV5-8 and TRBJ2-5; D possibly corresponds to TRBD2 (6 bases). Germline V gene lookup returns CDR1 SGHTS and CDR2 YDEGEE. Deletions cut 4 bases from V and 7 bases from J, with 17 bases between. There are 14 residues in the CDR3. CDR3 sequence: CASSNDGSGGTQYF. The sequenced CDR3 bases are TGTGCCAGCAGCAACGACGGGTCCGGGGGGACC.

This clone has at least ten counts. Coverage ceases 3 residues before the CDR3 finishes, and the germline J gene fills in the end. The genes are TRBV7-2 and TRBJ2-5; no definite D call. This CDR3 region has 17 residues. Per the germline V gene, CDR1 is SGHTA and CDR2 is FQGNSA. V gave up 0 bases and J gave up 0 bases, with 14 bases separating them. This chain's CDR3 is CASSLAGWPLNQETQYF. CDR3 DNA (partial): TGTGCCAGCAGCTTAGCAGGGTGGCCCTTAAACCAAGAGACC.

This clone was detected ten times or more. The read ends 3 residues shy of where the CDR3 ends; the end is completed using the germline J gene. The chain joins TRBV19 to TRBJ2-7, with D perhaps TRBD2 (5 bases). Germline V lookup: CDR1 LNHDA, CDR2 SQIVND (reference sequence). The CDR3 consists of 14 residues. The ends were cut back, 4 bases at V and 2 bases at J, with 12 bases in the middle. CDR3 residues: CASSSQLGAYEQYF. CDR3 DNA, as far as it was read: TGTGCCAGTAGTAGCCAACTAGGTGCCTACGAG.